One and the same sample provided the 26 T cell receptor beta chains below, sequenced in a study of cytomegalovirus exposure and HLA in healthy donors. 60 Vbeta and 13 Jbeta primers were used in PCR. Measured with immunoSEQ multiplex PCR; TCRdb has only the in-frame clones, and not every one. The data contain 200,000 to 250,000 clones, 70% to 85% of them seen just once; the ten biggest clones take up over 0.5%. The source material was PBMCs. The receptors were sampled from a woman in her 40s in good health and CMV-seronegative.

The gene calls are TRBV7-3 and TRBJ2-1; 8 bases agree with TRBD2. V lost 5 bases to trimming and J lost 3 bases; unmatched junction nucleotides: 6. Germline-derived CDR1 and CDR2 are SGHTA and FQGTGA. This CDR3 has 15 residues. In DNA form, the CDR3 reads TGTGCCAGCAGCCCCGCGGGGGGACACTACAATGAGCAGTTCTTC. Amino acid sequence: CASSPAGGHYNEQFF.

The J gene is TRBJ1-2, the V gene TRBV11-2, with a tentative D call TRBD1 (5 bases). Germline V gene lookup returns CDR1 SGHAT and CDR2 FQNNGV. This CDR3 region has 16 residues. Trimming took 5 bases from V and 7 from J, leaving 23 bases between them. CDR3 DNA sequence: TGTGCCAGCAGCCCCCGCCCTGACAGACTCGCCGGTGGCTACACCTTC. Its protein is CASSPRPDRLAGGYTF. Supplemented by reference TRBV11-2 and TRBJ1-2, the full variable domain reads EAGVAQSPRYKIIEKRQSVAFWCNPISGHATLYWYQQILGQGPKLLIQFQNNGVVDDSQLPKDRFSAERLKGVDSTLKIQPAKLEDSAVYLCASSPRPDRLAGGYTFGSGTRLTVV.

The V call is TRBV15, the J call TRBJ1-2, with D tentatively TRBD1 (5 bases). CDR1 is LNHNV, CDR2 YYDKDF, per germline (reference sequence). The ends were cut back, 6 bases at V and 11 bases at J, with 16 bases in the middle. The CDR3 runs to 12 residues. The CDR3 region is CATREGTFEYTF. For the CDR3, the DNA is TGTGCCACCAGGGAGGGGACCTTTGAATACACCTTC.

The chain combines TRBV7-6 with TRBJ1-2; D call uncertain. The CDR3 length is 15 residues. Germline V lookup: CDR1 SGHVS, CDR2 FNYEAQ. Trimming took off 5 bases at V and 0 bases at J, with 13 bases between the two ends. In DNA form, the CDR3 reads TGTGCCAGCAGCCCGTCAGGCTCAGCTAACTATGGCTACACCTTC. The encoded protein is CASSPSGSANYGYTF.

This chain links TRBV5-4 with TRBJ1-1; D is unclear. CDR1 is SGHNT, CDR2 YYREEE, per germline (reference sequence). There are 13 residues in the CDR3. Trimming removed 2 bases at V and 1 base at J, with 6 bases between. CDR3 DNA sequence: TGTGCCAGCAGCTTCCGGGAGAACACTGAAGCTTTCTTT. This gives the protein CASSFRENTEAFF.

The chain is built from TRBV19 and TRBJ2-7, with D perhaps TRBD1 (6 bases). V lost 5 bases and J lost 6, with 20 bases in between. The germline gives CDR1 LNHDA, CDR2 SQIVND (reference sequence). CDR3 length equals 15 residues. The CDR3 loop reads CASSPKQGGGSEQYF. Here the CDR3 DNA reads TGTGCCAGTAGTCCAAAACAGGGTGGGGGATCCGAGCAGTACTTC.

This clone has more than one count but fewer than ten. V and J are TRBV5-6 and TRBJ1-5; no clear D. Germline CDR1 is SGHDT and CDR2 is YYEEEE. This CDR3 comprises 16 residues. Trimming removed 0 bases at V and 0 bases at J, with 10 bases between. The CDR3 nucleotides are TGTGCCAGCAGCTTGGGCCTTTCGAGTAGCAATCAGCCCCAGCATTTT. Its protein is CASSLGLSSSNQPQHF.

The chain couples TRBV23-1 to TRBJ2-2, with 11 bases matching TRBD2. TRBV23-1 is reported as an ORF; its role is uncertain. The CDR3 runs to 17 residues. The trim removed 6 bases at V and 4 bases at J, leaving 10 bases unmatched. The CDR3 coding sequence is TGCGCCAGCAGACTAGCGGGGGCCCATGGGCCCACCGGGGAGCTGTTTTTT. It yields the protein CASRLAGAHGPTGELFF.

The CDR3 coding sequence is TGCGCCAGTACCGAAGGGGGAGTCTCCTACGAGCAGTACTTC. Its protein product is CASTEGGVSYEQYF. The chain carries TRBV5-1 and TRBJ2-5; TRBD1 might be the D (6 bases). The J call may be wrong; the DNA end is better matched by TRBJ2-7. CDR1 and CDR2 from the germline V gene are SGHRS and YFSETQ. The CDR3 is 14 residues long.

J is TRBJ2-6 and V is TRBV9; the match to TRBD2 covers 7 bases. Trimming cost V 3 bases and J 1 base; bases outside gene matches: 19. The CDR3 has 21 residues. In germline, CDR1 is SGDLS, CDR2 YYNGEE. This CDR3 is CASSAPASGGWGHSGANVLTF. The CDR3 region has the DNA TGTGCCAGCAGCGCCCCCGCTTCGGGGGGTTGGGGTCATTCTGGGGCCAACGTCCTGACTTTC.

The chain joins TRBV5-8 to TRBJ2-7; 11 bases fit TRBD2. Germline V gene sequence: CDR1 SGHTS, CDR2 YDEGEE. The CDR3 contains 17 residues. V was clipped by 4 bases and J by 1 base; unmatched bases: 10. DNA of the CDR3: TGTGCCAGCAGCCCCATGGGGGCTAGCGGGGGGTCCTACGAGCAGTACTTC. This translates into CASSPMGASGGSYEQYF.

This CDR3 is CSVVITAGVPNTGELFF. Written as DNA, the CDR3 is TGCAGCGTTGTGATTACAGCGGGGGTCCCGAACACCGGGGAGCTGTTTTTT. The rearrangement joins TRBV29-1 to TRBJ2-2, with TRBD2 identical over 8 bases. Germline CDR1 and CDR2: SQVTM and ANQGSEA. Unmatched junction bases numbered 10, after V lost 4 bases and J lost 0 bases. The CDR3 consists of 17 residues.

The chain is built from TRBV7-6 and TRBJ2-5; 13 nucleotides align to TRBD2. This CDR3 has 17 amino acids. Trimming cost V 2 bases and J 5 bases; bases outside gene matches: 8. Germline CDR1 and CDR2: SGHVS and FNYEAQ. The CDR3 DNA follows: TGTGCCAGCAGCTTATATGTTGGGACTAGCGGGGTGGAGACCCAGTACTTC. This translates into CASSLYVGTSGVETQYF.

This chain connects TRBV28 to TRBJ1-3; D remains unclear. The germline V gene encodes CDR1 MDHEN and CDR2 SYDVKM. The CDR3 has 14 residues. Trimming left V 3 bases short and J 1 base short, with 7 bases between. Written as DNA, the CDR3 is TGTGCCAGCAGTTTCGTACGGTCTGGAAACACCATATATTTT. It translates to CASSFVRSGNTIYF.

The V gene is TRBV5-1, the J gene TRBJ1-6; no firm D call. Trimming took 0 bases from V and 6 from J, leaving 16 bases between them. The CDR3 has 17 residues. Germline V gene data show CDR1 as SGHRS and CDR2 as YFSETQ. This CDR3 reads CASSLEVRGNSNSPLHF. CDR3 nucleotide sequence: TGCGCCAGCAGCTTGGAAGTCCGGGGAAACTCTAATTCACCCCTCCACTTT.

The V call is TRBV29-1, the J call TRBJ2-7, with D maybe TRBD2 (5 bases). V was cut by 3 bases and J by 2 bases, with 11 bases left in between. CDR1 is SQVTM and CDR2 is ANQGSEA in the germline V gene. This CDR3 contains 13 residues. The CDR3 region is CSVDVAGPYEQYF. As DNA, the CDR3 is TGCAGCGTTGATGTCGCGGGCCCCTACGAGCAGTACTTC.

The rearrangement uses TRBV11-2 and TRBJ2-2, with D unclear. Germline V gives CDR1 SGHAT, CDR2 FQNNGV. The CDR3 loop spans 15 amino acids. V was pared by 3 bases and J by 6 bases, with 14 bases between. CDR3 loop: CASSLGKAFAGELFF. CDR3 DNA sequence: TGTGCCAGCAGCTTGGGCAAGGCGTTTGCCGGGGAGCTGTTTTTT.

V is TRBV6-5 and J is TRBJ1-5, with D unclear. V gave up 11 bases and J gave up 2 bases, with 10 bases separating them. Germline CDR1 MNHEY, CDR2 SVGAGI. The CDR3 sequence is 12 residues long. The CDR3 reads CASGAGNQPQHF. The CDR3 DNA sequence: TGTGCCTCGGGAGCTGGCAATCAGCCCCAGCATTTT.

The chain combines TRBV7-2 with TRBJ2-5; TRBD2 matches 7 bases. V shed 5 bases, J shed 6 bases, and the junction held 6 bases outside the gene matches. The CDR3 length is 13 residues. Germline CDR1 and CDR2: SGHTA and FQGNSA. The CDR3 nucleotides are TGTGCCAGCAGCCACGGGGGACTAAAGACCCAGTACTTC. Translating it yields CASSHGGLKTQYF.

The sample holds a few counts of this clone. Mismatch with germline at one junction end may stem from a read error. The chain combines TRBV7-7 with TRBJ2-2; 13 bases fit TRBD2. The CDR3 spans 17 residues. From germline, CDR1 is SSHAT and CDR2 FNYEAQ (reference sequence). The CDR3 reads CASSPARLAGGSGELFF. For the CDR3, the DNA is TGTGCTAGCAGCCCCGCCCGACTAGCGGGGGGCAGCGGGGAGCTGTTTTTT.

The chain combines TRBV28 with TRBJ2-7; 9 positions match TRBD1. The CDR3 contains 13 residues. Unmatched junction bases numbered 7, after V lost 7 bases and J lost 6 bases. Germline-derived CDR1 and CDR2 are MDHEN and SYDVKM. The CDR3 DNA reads TGTGCCAGCACCCGAGTGGGACAGGGCGAGCAGTACTTC. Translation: CASTRVGQGEQYF.

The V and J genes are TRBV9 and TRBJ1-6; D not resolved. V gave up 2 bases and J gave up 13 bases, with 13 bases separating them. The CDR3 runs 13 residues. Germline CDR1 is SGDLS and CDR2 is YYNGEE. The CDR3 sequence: CASSVPPTGPLHF. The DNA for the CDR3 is TGTGCCAGCAGCGTTCCACCCACCGGGCCCCTCCACTTT.

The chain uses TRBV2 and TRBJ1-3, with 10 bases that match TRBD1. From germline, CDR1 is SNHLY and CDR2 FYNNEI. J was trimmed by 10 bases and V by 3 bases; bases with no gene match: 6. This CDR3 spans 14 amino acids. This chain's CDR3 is CASSEGTGEPTIYF. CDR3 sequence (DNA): TGTGCCAGCAGTGAGGGGACAGGGGAGCCAACCATATATTTT.

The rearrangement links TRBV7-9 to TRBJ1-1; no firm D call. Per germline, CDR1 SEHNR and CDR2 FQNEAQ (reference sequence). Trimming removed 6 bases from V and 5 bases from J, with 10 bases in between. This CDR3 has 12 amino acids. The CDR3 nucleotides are TGTGCCAGCAGTCGAGGTTGGACTGAAGCTTTCTTT. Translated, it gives CASSRGWTEAFF.

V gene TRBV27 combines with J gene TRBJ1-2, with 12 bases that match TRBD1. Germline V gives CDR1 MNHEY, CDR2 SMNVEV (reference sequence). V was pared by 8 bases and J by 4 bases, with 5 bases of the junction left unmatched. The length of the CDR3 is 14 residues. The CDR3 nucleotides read TGTGCCAGCGGGGACAGGGGGCGATTCTATGGCTACACCTTC. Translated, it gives CASGDRGRFYGYTF.

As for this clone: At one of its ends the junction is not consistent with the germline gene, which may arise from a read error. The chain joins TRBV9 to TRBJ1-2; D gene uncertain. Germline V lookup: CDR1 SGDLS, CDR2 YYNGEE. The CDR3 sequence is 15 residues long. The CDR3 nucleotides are TGTGCCAGCAGCCCCAATGGCCAGCCTAACTATGACTACACCTTC. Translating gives CASSPNGQPNYDYTF.